This T cell receptor beta chain stems from a study of blood T cells in healthy people across ages. On this clonotype: The antigen is undetermined.

Study-wide results and caveats: Possibly confounding the expanded clonotype changes was the fact that donor CMV status was unknown. Across the age range, TCR beta diversity per million T cells fell in a roughly linear way.

A second about 7 to 11 cycle PCR used barcoded and J-beta primers. A single record per CDR3 protein comes from TCRdb applying MiXCR to the 5' RACE reads. Altogether fewer than 1.5 million distinct CDR3 sequences are present, around two fifths being singletons, with the ten largest covering roughly 8.2%. Drawn from each donor were 7.5 to 10 milliliters of peripheral blood. This CDR3 is built from 15 residues. The TCR was taken from a woman aged 18-29 years in good health. Specimen: blood. This sequence joins TRBV21-1 and TRBJ2-1; TRBD1 was called by the table and not checked on the DNA. TRBV21-1 corresponds to a pseudogene. CDR3 residues: CASSPNRERWGEQFF. Written as DNA, the CDR3 is TGTGCCAGCAGCCCCAACAGGGAGCGCTGGGGTGAGCAGTTCTTC.